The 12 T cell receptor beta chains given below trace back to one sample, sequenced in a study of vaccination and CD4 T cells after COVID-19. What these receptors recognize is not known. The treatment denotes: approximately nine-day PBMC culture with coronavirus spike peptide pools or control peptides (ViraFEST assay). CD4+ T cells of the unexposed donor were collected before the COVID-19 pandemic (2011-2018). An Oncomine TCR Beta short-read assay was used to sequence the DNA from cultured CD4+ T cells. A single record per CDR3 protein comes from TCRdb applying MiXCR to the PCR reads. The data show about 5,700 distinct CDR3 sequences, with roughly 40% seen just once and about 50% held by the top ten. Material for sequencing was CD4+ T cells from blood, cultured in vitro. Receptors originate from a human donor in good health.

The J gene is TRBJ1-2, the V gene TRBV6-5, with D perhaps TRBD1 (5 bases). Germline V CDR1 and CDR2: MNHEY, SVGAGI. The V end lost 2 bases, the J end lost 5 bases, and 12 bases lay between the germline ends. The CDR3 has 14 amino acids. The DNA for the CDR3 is TGTGCCAGCAGTTACGACAGAGCTCCATATGGCTACACCTTC. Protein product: CASSYDRAPYGYTF.

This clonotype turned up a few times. The CDR3 sequence: CASSPTALAYGYTF. The CDR3 DNA reads as TGTGCCAGCAGCCCGACCGCCTTAGCCTATGGCTACACCTTC. The rearrangement joins TRBV7-8 to TRBJ1-2; D unresolved. This CDR3 contains 14 residues. The germline CDR1 and CDR2 sequences are SGHVS and FQNEAQ. Deletions cut 5 bases from V and 4 bases from J, with 14 bases between. Using reference TRBV7-8 and TRBJ1-2 for the parts outside the CDR3, the full variable domain is GAGVSQSPRYKVAKRGQDVALRCDPISGHVSLFWYQQALGQGPEFLTYFQNEAQLDKSGLPSDRFFAERPEGSVSTLKIQRTQQEDSAVYLCASSPTALAYGYTFGSGTRLTVV.

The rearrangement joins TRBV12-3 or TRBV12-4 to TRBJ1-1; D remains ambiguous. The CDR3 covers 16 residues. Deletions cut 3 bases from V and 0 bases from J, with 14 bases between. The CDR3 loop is CASSFWSFGMNTEAFF. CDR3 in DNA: TGTGCCAGCAGTTTCTGGAGCTTCGGCATGAACACTGAAGCTTTCTTT.

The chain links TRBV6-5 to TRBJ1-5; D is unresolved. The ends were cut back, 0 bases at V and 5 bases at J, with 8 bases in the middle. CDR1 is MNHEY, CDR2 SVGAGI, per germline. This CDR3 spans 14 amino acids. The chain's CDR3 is CASSYSGNDQPQHF. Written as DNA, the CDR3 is TGTGCCAGCAGTTACTCAGGGAATGATCAGCCCCAGCATTTT.

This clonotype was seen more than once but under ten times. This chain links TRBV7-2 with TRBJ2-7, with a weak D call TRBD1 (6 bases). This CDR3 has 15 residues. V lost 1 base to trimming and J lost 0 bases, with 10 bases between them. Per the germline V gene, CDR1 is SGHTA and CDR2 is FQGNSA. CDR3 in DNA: TGTGCCAGCAGCTTAGACCGGGACAACTCCTACGAGCAGTACTTC. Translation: CASSLDRDNSYEQYF.

For the CDR3, the DNA is TGCAGCGTTGCCGGCAGGGGGATTGAAGCTTTCTTT. This sequence encodes CSVAGRGIEAFF. The chain employs TRBV29-1 and TRBJ1-1; 7 bases match TRBD1. The junction had 6 bases not matched to a gene; V was cut back by 4 bases and J by 7 bases. The CDR3 length is 12 residues. Germline V gives CDR1 SQVTM, CDR2 ANQGSEA.

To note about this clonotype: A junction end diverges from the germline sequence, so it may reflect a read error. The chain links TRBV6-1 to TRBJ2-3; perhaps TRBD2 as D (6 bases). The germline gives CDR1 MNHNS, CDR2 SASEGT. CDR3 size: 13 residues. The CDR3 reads CASGYTSRDTQYF. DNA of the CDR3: TGTGCCAGCGGCTATACTAGCAGAGATACGCAGTATTTT.

The CDR3 region is CASSLVGITGELFF. In DNA form, the CDR3 reads TGCGCCAGCAGCCTGGTAGGGATCACCGGGGAGCTGTTTTTT. The chain employs TRBV5-1 and TRBJ2-2; no definite D call. The germline gives CDR1 SGHRS, CDR2 YFSETQ. The V and J ends lost 4 bases and 4 bases respectively, with 11 bases between them. This CDR3 contains 14 residues.

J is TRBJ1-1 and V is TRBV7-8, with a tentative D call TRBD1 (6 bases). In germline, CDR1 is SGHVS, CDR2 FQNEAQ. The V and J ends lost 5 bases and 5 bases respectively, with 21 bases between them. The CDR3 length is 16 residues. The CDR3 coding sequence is TGTGCCAGCAGCCAAGCCCCACAGGGAGTGAGGACTGAAGCTTTCTTT. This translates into CASSQAPQGVRTEAFF.

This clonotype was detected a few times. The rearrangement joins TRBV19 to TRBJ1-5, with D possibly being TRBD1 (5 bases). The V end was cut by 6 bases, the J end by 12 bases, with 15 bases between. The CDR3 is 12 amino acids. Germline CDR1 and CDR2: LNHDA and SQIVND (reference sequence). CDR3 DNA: TGTGCCAGTAGGCCTACCCCCGGGGGCCAGCATTTT. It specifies CASRPTPGGQHF.

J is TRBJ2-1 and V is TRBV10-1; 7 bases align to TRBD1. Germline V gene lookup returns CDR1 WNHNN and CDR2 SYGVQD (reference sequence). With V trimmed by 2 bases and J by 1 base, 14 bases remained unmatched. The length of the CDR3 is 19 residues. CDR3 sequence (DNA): TGCGCCAGCAGTGAGGGACAGGAAAAAGGTAAAGGGTCCTACAATGAGCAGTTCTTC. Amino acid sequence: CASSEGQEKGKGSYNEQFF.

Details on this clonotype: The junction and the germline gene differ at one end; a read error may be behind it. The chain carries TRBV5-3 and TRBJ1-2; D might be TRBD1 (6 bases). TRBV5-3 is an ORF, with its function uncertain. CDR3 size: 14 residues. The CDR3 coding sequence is TGTGCCAGCAGCTGGGACGAGGGGGGTATAAGCTACACCTTC. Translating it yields CASSWDEGGISYTF.